This TCR beta chain was found in a study of blood T cells in healthy people across ages. Findings of the study overall: Age brought a roughly linear fall in TCR beta diversity measured per million T cells.

Concerning this clonotype itself: Its target is unknown.

With a J-beta primer mix and a sample-barcoded 5' primer, a second PCR ran about 7 to 11 cycles. Each cDNA molecule, via a template-switch adaptor with 12 random nucleotides, was tagged. In TCRdb, the 5' RACE reads were re-called with MiXCR into one record per CDR3 protein. The data hold about 1.8 million distinct CDR3 sequences, with around 48% observed a single time. The CDR3 is made up of 14 amino acids. Trimming removed 6 bases at V and 4 bases at J, with 15 bases between. CDR1 and CDR2 from the germline V gene are MNHEY and SVGAGI. The chain has TRBV6-5 and TRBJ1-2; D ambiguous. The sample was blood. This receptor was taken from a woman between 40 and 50 years old in good health. In DNA form, the CDR3 reads TGTGCCAGCAGCGAACCCGGGAGCATCTATGGCTACACCTTC. Translation gives CASSEPGSIYGYTF.